This is a list of T cell receptor beta chains from one sample in a study of monozygotic twins with inflammatory bowel disease. TCRdb reprocessed the 5' RACE reads and keeps a single row for each CDR3 protein, giving no DNA. The ten top clones account for under 2.5%, within a sample of around 140,000 distinct CDR3 sequences. Sequenced: blood. Every receptor here comes from a human donor with ulcerative colitis or Crohn's disease, or a healthy co-twin of an affected twin (not recorded which). Both conserved end residues are part of each CDR3. Each record gives: J gene, V gene, CDR3 protein.

>TRBJ2-1|TRBV6-1
CASTGLAGRNNEQFF
>TRBJ2-2|TRBV7-2
CASSLAPRGRTGELFF
>TRBJ2-2|TRBV25-1
CASSRRDRGTGELFF
>TRBJ2-1|TRBV5-1
CASRQDRRETNEQFF
>TRBJ2-2|TRBV9
CASSSPGYGELFF
>TRBJ2-5|TRBV6-1
CASRARCGAGETQYF
>TRBJ2-1|TRBV29-1
CSGLDRGKGWNEQFF
>TRBJ1-2|TRBV9
CASSVGTGLYYGYTF
>TRBJ2-7|TRBV5-1
CASSLGWAQGARIRQAYEQYF
>TRBJ2-2|TRBV5-1
CASSAGALNTGELFF
>TRBJ1-6|TRBV4-2
CASRPRDRSNSPLQF
>TRBJ2-7|TRBV30
CAWTPIGRTYEQYF
>TRBJ2-1|TRBV6-1
CASSGTGGSLGEQFF
>TRBJ2-3|TRBV6-2/TRBV6-3
CASSYSFWRGNTDTQYF
>TRBJ2-3|TRBV20-1
CSASHGQIDTQYF
>TRBJ1-5|TRBV5-6
CASSPDEPQHF
>TRBJ2-1|TRBV20-1
CSARDRGAGSGAYNEQFF
>TRBJ2-5|TRBV20-1
CSANKPRTGVVETQYF
>TRBJ1-5|TRBV5-1
CASSFGENQPQHF
>TRBJ1-1|TRBV7-8
CASSSGQILMNTEAFF
>TRBJ1-2|TRBV20-1
CSARDLARLYGYTF
>TRBJ1-4|TRBV20-1
CSARIRSTNEKLFF
>TRBJ2-7|TRBV5-1
CASSGDRYEQYF
>TRBJ1-2|TRBV5-4
CASTRGQGIEGYTF
>TRBJ1-1|TRBV7-3
CASSLRWQEGAEAFF
>TRBJ2-7|TRBV7-2
CASSLSSYEQYF
>TRBJ2-1|TRBV5-4
CASSPSGGGNEQFF
>TRBJ2-5|TRBV24-1
CATSDTNEAQETQYF
>TRBJ1-1|TRBV28
CASSLKGIGRLNTEAFF
>TRBJ2-3|TRBV4-3
CASSRTPGTDTQYF
>TRBJ2-5|TRBV7-9
CASSYHLGGDLQETQYF
>TRBJ1-3|TRBV7-2
CASSFSPGTGNTIYF
>TRBJ1-1|TRBV5-1
CASRLAQDNEAFF
>TRBJ2-1|TRBV18
CASSPRVGQGRSSEQFF
>TRBJ2-7|TRBV5-1
CASSLGGSFYEQYF
>TRBJ2-1|TRBV6-5
CASSSDSYNEQFF
>TRBJ2-2|TRBV27
CASTRSGGPTGELFF
>TRBJ1-1|TRBV7-3
CASSYGQNTEAFF
>TRBJ1-6|TRBV2
CASSNTQNNSPLHF
>TRBJ1-5|TRBV6-5
CASSTSGQGSLGQPQHF